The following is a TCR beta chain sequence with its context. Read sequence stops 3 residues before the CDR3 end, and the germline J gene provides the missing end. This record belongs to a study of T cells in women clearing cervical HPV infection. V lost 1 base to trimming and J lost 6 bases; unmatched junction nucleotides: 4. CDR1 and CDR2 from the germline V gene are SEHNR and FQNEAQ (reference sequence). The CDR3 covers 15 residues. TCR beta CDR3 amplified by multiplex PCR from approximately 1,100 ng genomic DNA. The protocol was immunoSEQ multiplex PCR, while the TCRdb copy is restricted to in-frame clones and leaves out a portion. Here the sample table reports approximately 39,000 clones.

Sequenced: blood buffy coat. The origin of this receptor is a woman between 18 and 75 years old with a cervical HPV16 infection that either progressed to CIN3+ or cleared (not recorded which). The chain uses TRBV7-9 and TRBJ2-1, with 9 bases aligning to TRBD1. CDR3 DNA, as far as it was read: TGTGCCAGCAGCTTAGGACAGGGGGTCGGCAATGAG. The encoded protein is CASSLGQGVGNE. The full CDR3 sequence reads CASSLGQGVGNEQFF.